These 17 T cell receptor beta chains came from one sample sequenced in a study of blood T cells in healthy people across ages. The use of a sample-barcoded 5' primer and a J-beta primer mix characterized a second PCR of about 7 to 12 cycles. TCRdb reprocessed the 5' RACE reads with MiXCR, giving one entry per CDR3 protein. In the table there are over 600,000 distinct CDR3 sequences, 46% of which are singletons. Sequencing was carried out using blood. These receptor sequences come from a man of 80 years or more in good health.

This clonotype was seen more than once but under ten times. The chain carries TRBV20-1 and TRBJ1-5; D is ambiguous. The CDR3 extends over 17 amino acids. The germline V gene has CDR1 DFQATT and CDR2 SNEGSKA (reference sequence). The ends were cut back, 0 bases at V and 1 base at J, with 16 bases in the middle. The CDR3 region is CSARDASGAESNQPQHF. The CDR3 nucleotides are TGCAGTGCTAGAGATGCGTCGGGAGCTGAGAGCAATCAGCCCCAGCATTTT.

The chain couples TRBV11-2 to TRBJ2-5; TRBD1 matches 7 bases. The CDR3 loop spans 16 amino acids. Trimming at V came to 4 bases and at J to 5 bases, leaving 13 bases not matched to a gene. Germline V lookup: CDR1 SGHAT, CDR2 FQNNGV. CDR3 sequence reads: CASSSGPNRGPETQYF. CDR3 nucleotides: TGTGCCAGCAGCTCGGGTCCCAACAGGGGTCCGGAGACCCAGTACTTC.

This sequence joins TRBV27 and TRBJ2-7; the D call may be TRBD1 or TRBD2 (5 bases each). With the DNA end fitting TRBJ2-5 better, the J assignment may be wrong. This CDR3 has 15 residues. CDR1 and CDR2 from the germline V gene are MNHEY and SMNVEV (reference sequence). The CDR3 DNA reads as TGTGCCAGCAGTTTACAGGGACCAGCGAAAGAGACCCAGTACTTC. This translates into CASSLQGPAKETQYF.

In this sample, this clonotype turned up a few times. V usage is TRBV12-3 or TRBV12-4 and J usage is TRBJ2-3; the match to TRBD2 covers 8 bases. V lost 6 bases to trimming and J lost 5 bases; unmatched junction nucleotides: 10. This CDR3 has 15 residues. CDR3 protein: CASSPRRGAVDTQYF. The CDR3 nucleotides read TGTGCCAGCAGCCCCCGGCGGGGGGCTGTAGATACGCAGTATTTT.

The CDR3 DNA reads as TGTGCCAGCAGCTTATCGGGTTGGAGTTACAATGAGCAGTTCTTC. Protein product: CASSLSGWSYNEQFF. The chain has TRBV7-2 and TRBJ2-1; no firm D call. The germline V gene has CDR1 SGHTA and CDR2 FQGNSA. The CDR3 is made up of 15 amino acids. The V gene lost 2 bases and the J gene lost 4 bases, with 12 bases spanning the gap.

V gene TRBV20-1 combines with J gene TRBJ2-7; 8 bases fit TRBD1. Germline CDR1 reads DFQATT; CDR2 reads SNEGSKA (reference sequence). The CDR3 consists of 13 residues. Written as DNA, the CDR3 is TGCAGAGGATCGGGGACAGGCGTCCACGAGCAGTACTTC. Its translation is CRGSGTGVHEQYF.

Only a few counts were recorded for this clonotype. The V and J genes are TRBV15 and TRBJ2-1, with 11 nucleotides matching TRBD1. The CDR3 runs 16 residues. CDR1 and CDR2 from the germline V gene are LNHNV and YYDKDF (reference sequence). J lost 10 bases, V lost 1 base, and 9 bases had no gene match. CDR3: CATSRVRTGGWGEQFF. CDR3 bases: TGTGCCACCAGCAGAGTCCGGACAGGGGGCTGGGGAGAGCAGTTCTTC.

The genes are TRBV27 and TRBJ2-1; a possible D gene is TRBD1 (5 bases). TRBJ2-7 matches the DNA end more closely, so the J call is doubtful. The CDR3 is 16 residues long. Germline loops: CDR1 MNHEY, CDR2 SMNVEV (reference sequence). The CDR3 nucleotides read TGTGCCAGCAGTCGGGTGGGGCGGAACTCCTACAATGAGCAGTACTTC. It yields the protein CASSRVGRNSYNEQYF.

With regard to this clonotype: This sequence may be a read error, since a much larger clone differs from it by one base. The gene calls are TRBV24-1 and TRBJ2-1; 12 nucleotides line up with TRBD2. The DNA end is more similar to TRBJ2-7, so the J call may be wrong. CDR1 and CDR2 (germline): KGHDR, SFDVKD. The CDR3 contains 19 residues. Here the CDR3 DNA reads TGTGCCACCAGTGGACGGTCGGCTAGCGGGAGGGCAACCTACAATGAGCAGTACTTC. Translated: CATSGRSASGRATYNEQYF.

This clonotype has just a few counts. The chain recombines TRBV27 with TRBJ2-3, with TRBD2 matching 8 bases. Germline CDR1 and CDR2: MNHEY and SMNVEV (reference sequence). There are 15 residues in the CDR3. V lost 4 bases and J lost 4; bases outside the gene matches: 7. The CDR3 protein is CASSSPRGLADTQYF. As DNA, the CDR3 is TGTGCCAGCAGTTCCCCTAGGGGACTAGCAGATACGCAGTATTTT.

The chain recombines TRBV6-5 with TRBJ1-2; D gene unclear. Per germline, CDR1 MNHEY and CDR2 SVGAGI. The CDR3 spans 11 residues. V lost 8 bases to trimming and J lost 7 bases, with 11 bases between them. CDR3 amino acids: CASGPSGGYTF. CDR3 sequence (DNA): TGTGCCAGCGGCCCTTCAGGTGGCTACACCTTC.

The chain combines TRBV7-2 with TRBJ2-2; TRBD2 agrees at 11 bases. There are 16 residues in the CDR3. Germline V gene data show CDR1 as SGHTA and CDR2 as FQGNSA. The junction had 8 bases not matched to a gene; V was cut back by 4 bases and J by 7 bases. Here the CDR3 DNA reads TGTGCCAGCAGCTCGACTAGCGGGAATGGGAACGGGGAGCTGTTTTTT. Translating gives CASSSTSGNGNGELFF.

The V call is TRBV12-3 or TRBV12-4, the J call TRBJ1-5; no clear D. Trimming cost V 6 bases and J 4 bases, with 19 bases left between them. This CDR3 contains 16 residues. In DNA form, the CDR3 reads TGTGCCAGCAGCTCTCGGGCCTCACCTGCTAATCAGCCCCAGCATTTT. It codes for CASSSRASPANQPQHF.

The V gene is TRBV2, the J gene TRBJ2-1; 10 nucleotides match TRBD1. CDR1 is SNHLY, CDR2 FYNNEI, per germline. V lost 2 bases, J lost 0 bases, and 7 bases stayed unmatched. The CDR3 length is 18 residues. The CDR3 sequence: CASSELGTGVSSYNEQFF. Here the CDR3 DNA reads TGTGCCAGCAGTGAACTGGGGACAGGGGTAAGCTCCTACAATGAGCAGTTCTTC.

The DNA for the CDR3 is TGTGCCACCAGCAGGTCAAGAGGGGCCTACAATGAGCAGTTCTTC. It is translated as CATSRSRGAYNEQFF. The V and J genes are TRBV15 and TRBJ2-1, with D perhaps assigned TRBD1 or TRBD2 (5 bases each). Germline CDR1 reads LNHNV; CDR2 reads YYDKDF (reference sequence). CDR3 length equals 15 residues. V was pared by 3 bases and J by 2 bases, with 11 bases between.

J is TRBJ1-4 and V is TRBV10-3, with 9 bases aligning to TRBD1. Germline CDR1 and CDR2: ENHRY and SYGVKD. This CDR3 is 14 amino acids long. V gave up 8 bases and J gave up 7 bases; unmatched junction bases: 8. CDR3 in DNA: TGTGCCATCCGGCCGAGACAGGGGGTTGAAAAACTGTTTTTT. Its translation is CAIRPRQGVEKLFF.

This clonotype was seen more than once but under ten times. This sequence joins TRBV5-1 and TRBJ2-2, with a possible D match to TRBD2 (6 bases). V was trimmed by 4 bases and J by 1 base, leaving 11 bases between them. Germline V lookup: CDR1 SGHRS, CDR2 YFSETQ. The CDR3 is made up of 15 amino acids. The CDR3 region has the DNA TGCGCCAGCAGCGAGCGGGCCCGGAACACCGGGGAGCTGTTTTTT. Encoded protein: CASSERARNTGELFF.